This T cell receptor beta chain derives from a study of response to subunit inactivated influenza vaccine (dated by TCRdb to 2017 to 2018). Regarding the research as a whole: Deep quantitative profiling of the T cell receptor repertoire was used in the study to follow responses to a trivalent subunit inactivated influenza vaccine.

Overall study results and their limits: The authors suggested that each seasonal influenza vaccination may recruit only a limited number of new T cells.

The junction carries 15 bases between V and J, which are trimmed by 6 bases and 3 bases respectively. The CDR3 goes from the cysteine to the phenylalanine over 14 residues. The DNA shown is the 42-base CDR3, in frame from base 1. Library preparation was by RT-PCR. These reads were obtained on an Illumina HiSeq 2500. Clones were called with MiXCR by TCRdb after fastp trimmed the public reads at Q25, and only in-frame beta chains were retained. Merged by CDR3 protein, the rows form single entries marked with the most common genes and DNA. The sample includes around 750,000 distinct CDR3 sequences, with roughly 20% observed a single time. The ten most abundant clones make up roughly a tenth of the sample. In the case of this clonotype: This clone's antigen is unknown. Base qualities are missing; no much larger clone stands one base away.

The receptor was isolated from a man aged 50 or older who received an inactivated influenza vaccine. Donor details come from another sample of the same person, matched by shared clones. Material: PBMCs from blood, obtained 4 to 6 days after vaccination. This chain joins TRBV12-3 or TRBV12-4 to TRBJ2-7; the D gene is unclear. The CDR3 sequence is CASSKTGPYYEQYF. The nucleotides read TGTGCCAGCAGCAAGACCGGGCCATACTACGAGCAGTACTTC.